This T cell receptor (beta chain) stems from a study of cytomegalovirus exposure and HLA in healthy donors. Study-level points and caveats: Indistinguishable V segments, including TRBV6-2 and TRBV6-3, were excluded.

PCR was performed using 60 Vbeta and 13 Jbeta primers. In the study's own analysis: Later work found approximately 80 million unique TCR beta chains, with 9.5 million to 14 million shared. Libraries were prepared by immunoSEQ multiplex PCR; TCRdb keeps only in-frame clonotypes and omits some of them. V and J calls and clone size are copied from that table; D and trimming were computed from the DNA. The sample holds fewer than 200,000 clones, roughly 70% seen once. The CDR3 contains 14 residues. Germline loops: CDR1 MNHEY, CDR2 SVGAGI. Deletions cut 6 bases from V and 5 bases from J, with 16 bases between. Notes on this clone: Its antigen is still unknown.

The sample comprised PBMCs. The rearrangement joins TRBV6-5 to TRBJ1-1, with D tentatively TRBD1 (5 bases). The origin of this receptor is a girl between 5 and 17 years old in good health and CMV-seronegative. The chain's CDR3 is CASSPRRGGTEAFF. CDR3 nucleotide sequence: TGTGCCAGCAGCCCCCGCCGGGGGGGGACTGAAGCTTTCTTT.